This is a list of T cell receptor beta chains from one sample in a study of shared clonotypes between healthy human individuals. Sequencing used immunoSEQ multiplex PCR; TCRdb keeps in-frame clones, though not all of them. The sample holds about 820,000 clones, nearly 95% seen once. The sample was naive CD8+ T cells sorted from blood. The receptors derive from a man aged 25-45 years in good health. Both conserved end residues are trimmed from each CDR3.

TRBJ2-1	TRBV27	ASSSESFGGPSGNEQF
TRBJ1-2	TRBV19	ASSGGVTFGHYGYT
TRBJ2-7	TRBV18	ASSRRTGTRSSYEQY
TRBJ1-4	TRBV29-1	SVEKRATNEKLF
TRBJ2-7	TRBV6-5	ASRPGQEYPYEQY
TRBJ2-7	TRBV7-2	ASSLSAGHYEQY
TRBJ2-1	TRBV29-1	SVVIPTHNEQF
TRBJ1-2	TRBV21-1	ASSQIRQGAFYGYT
TRBJ1-1	TRBV19	ASRTIGGGDTEAF
TRBJ2-3	TRBV27	ASIETQSGGEISQY
TRBJ1-2	TRBV28	ASSVTGVMSYT
TRBJ2-1	TRBV7-6	ASSLERLADNEQF
TRBJ1-4	TRBV14	ASSQDPVGFNEKLF
TRBJ1-1	TRBV16	ASSQSPRGLTEAF
TRBJ2-7	TRBV28	ASMDGTVYYEQY
TRBJ2-7	TRBV15	ATSSTITRLGTTSFDEQY
TRBJ2-3	TRBV11-3	ASSSRDRGVTDTQY
TRBJ2-7	TRBV10-1	ASSEGTGGFGEQY
TRBJ2-1	TRBV9	ASSAVGDRVYNEQF
TRBJ1-2	TRBV5-4	ASSLVGRDRDYGYT
TRBJ2-5	TRBV25-1	ASSEFERGQETQY
TRBJ2-7	TRBV7-9	ASSSGQGARNDEQY
TRBJ2-7	TRBV4-1	ASSQGGPSNEQY
TRBJ2-5	TRBV11-2	ASSSLAGHQETQY
TRBJ1-1	TRBV6-1	ASSEGQGETEAF
TRBJ2-6	TRBV14	ASSQAQGAMHFSGANVLT
TRBJ2-3	TRBV5-4	ASSPARGGKGAYFTDTQY
TRBJ2-1	TRBV11-2	ASSNQRYNEQF
TRBJ1-2	TRBV4-3	ASSQGQGTNYGYT
TRBJ1-5	TRBV6-1	ASSLFAPHQPQH
TRBJ2-7	TRBV5-1	ASSPVASGRYEQY
TRBJ2-7	TRBV18	ASSPQASYEQY
TRBJ2-7	TRBV9	ASSMRTGNYEQY
TRBJ1-4	TRBV7-9	ASSLLAVGASNEKLF
TRBJ1-1	TRBV27	ASSDGAGTEAF
TRBJ2-7	TRBV28	ASSLGGRSYEQY
TRBJ2-5	TRBV27	ASSALGTWTQY
TRBJ2-7	TRBV29-1	SVVGDPYEQY
TRBJ2-7	TRBV7-9	ASSLAGGPSYEQY
TRBJ2-1	TRBV15	ATSRGTRGSYNEQF
TRBJ1-2	TRBV13	ASSTQTGNYGYT
TRBJ1-1	TRBV7-8	ASSLVPGSTEAF